These T cell receptor beta chains were read from a single sample in a study of sequential checkpoint blockade in melanoma. The repertoire was sequenced with immunoSEQ multiplex PCR; TCRdb's copy has only in-frame clones and lacks some. Counted here are tens of thousands of clones, roughly 86% occurring once; the ten biggest clones make up less than 7%. The starting material was CD8+ T cells sorted from blood (inferred from file names), obtained from a patient given nivolumab and ipilimumab in sequence. These receptors were obtained from a human donor with melanoma. Each CDR3 is given with its conserved first and last residue. Each record gives: clone size, V gene, J gene, D gene, CDR3 DNA, CDR3 protein. D genes are given only for firm matches. Size is stated for part of the rows, as once, few or many counts, or as a class when the clone is expanded.

abundance: .
v_gene: TRBV7-9
j_gene: TRBJ1-1
d_gene: .
CDR3nt: TGTGCCAGCAGCCAAACCTACCGGGACACTCACACTGAAGCTTTCTTT
CDR3aa: CASSQTYRDTHTEAFF

abundance: .
v_gene: TRBV4-1
j_gene: TRBJ1-1
d_gene: TRBD1
CDR3nt: TGCGCCAGCAGCCAAGCGGGACAGGGGGCCTCTGAAGCTTTCTTT
CDR3aa: CASSQAGQGASEAFF

abundance: .
v_gene: TRBV28
j_gene: TRBJ2-3
d_gene: TRBD1
CDR3nt: TGTGCCAGCAGATCCACAGGGGGTGACACAGATACGCAGTATTTT
CDR3aa: CASRSTGGDTDTQYF

abundance: .
v_gene: TRBV7-9
j_gene: TRBJ1-1
d_gene: .
CDR3nt: TGTGCCAGCAGCTTAGGATCCAGAGCTTTCTTT
CDR3aa: CASSLGSRAFF

abundance: few
v_gene: TRBV6-5
j_gene: TRBJ2-7
d_gene: TRBD2
CDR3nt: TGTGCCAGCAGTTACTCGACGGGAGGGGACGGCGAGCAGTACTTC
CDR3aa: CASSYSTGGDGEQYF

abundance: .
v_gene: TRBV6-5
j_gene: TRBJ2-5
d_gene: .
CDR3nt: TGTGCCAGCAGTAAGCCGGACGGGAAGACCCAGTACTTC
CDR3aa: CASSKPDGKTQYF

abundance: .
v_gene: TRBV7-9
j_gene: TRBJ1-6
d_gene: TRBD1
CDR3nt: TGTGCCGGCAGTTCCGGACAGGGGTTTTCACCCCTCCACTTT
CDR3aa: CAGSSGQGFSPLHF

abundance: .
v_gene: TRBV10-1
j_gene: TRBJ1-1
d_gene: .
CDR3nt: TGCGCCAGCATCGGGGTTTTGGGGACTGAAGCTTTCTTT
CDR3aa: CASIGVLGTEAFF

abundance: .
v_gene: TRBV9
j_gene: TRBJ1-4
d_gene: TRBD1
CDR3nt: TGTGCCAGCAGTCCTGGCCAGGGGGATGAAAAACTGTTTTTT
CDR3aa: CASSPGQGDEKLFF

abundance: few
v_gene: TRBV4-1
j_gene: TRBJ1-5
d_gene: .
CDR3nt: TGCGCCAGCAGCCAAGCAATCTGGGCAGTTCAGCCCCAGCATTTT
CDR3aa: CASSQAIWAVQPQHF

abundance: .
v_gene: TRBV15
j_gene: TRBJ2-5
d_gene: TRBD2
CDR3nt: TGTGCCACCAGCAGATCGACGATGGGAGGGGACCAGTACTTC
CDR3aa: CATSRSTMGGDQYF

abundance: few
v_gene: TRBV5-8
j_gene: TRBJ2-7
d_gene: TRBD1
CDR3nt: TGTGCCAGCAGCCATCAGACACAGGGGTCCCCCGACGAGCAGTACTTC
CDR3aa: CASSHQTQGSPDEQYF

abundance: .
v_gene: TRBV4-1
j_gene: TRBJ1-1
d_gene: .
CDR3nt: TGCGCCAGCAGCCAAGATCCGGGGAACACTGAAGCTTTCTTT
CDR3aa: CASSQDPGNTEAFF

abundance: once
v_gene: TRBV5-6
j_gene: TRBJ1-4
d_gene: .
CDR3nt: TGTGCCAGCAGCGCGGATCTAGACAGGGAAAAACTGTTTTTT
CDR3aa: CASSADLDREKLFF

abundance: .
v_gene: TRBV20-1
j_gene: TRBJ1-2
d_gene: TRBD1
CDR3nt: TGCAGTGCCTCGACAGGGAGCTACACCTTC
CDR3aa: CSASTGSYTF

abundance: .
v_gene: TRBV15
j_gene: TRBJ2-1
d_gene: TRBD1
CDR3nt: TGTGCCACCAGCAGAGGGACAGGGTTGGAGCAGTTCTTC
CDR3aa: CATSRGTGLEQFF

abundance: .
v_gene: TRBV5-1
j_gene: TRBJ2-7
d_gene: .
CDR3nt: TGCGCCAGCAGCTTAAATAGCGACTCCTACGAGCAGTACTTC
CDR3aa: CASSLNSDSYEQYF

abundance: .
v_gene: TRBV27
j_gene: TRBJ1-1
d_gene: TRBD1
CDR3nt: TGTGCCAGCAGCATACAGGGGCCTCGGTTCGCTGAAGCTTTCTTT
CDR3aa: CASSIQGPRFAEAFF

abundance: .
v_gene: TRBV4-2
j_gene: TRBJ2-1
d_gene: TRBD1
CDR3nt: TGTGCCAGCAGCCCGACAGGGGTCAATGAGCAGTTCTTC
CDR3aa: CASSPTGVNEQFF

abundance: once
v_gene: TRBV6-6
j_gene: TRBJ1-2
d_gene: TRBD1
CDR3nt: TGTGCCAGCATCGACAGGGGATCCAACTATGGCTACACCTTC
CDR3aa: CASIDRGSNYGYTF

abundance: .
v_gene: TRBV5-6
j_gene: TRBJ2-7
d_gene: .
CDR3nt: TGTGCCAGCAGCTTAGGGGACTCGTACTACGAGCAGTACTTC
CDR3aa: CASSLGDSYYEQYF

abundance: .
v_gene: TRBV27
j_gene: TRBJ2-7
d_gene: .
CDR3nt: TGTGCCAGCAGTTTCTCCGGGGGCTACGAGCAGTACTTC
CDR3aa: CASSFSGGYEQYF

abundance: .
v_gene: TRBV9
j_gene: TRBJ2-5
d_gene: .
CDR3nt: TGTGCCAGCAGCATGGGACTTCAAGAGACCCAGTACTTC
CDR3aa: CASSMGLQETQYF

abundance: .
v_gene: TRBV28
j_gene: TRBJ1-5
d_gene: TRBD1
CDR3nt: TGTGCCAGCAGGTACCGGGACAGGGGCGCACTTAATCAGCCCCAGCATTTT
CDR3aa: CASRYRDRGALNQPQHF

abundance: .
v_gene: TRBV7-9
j_gene: TRBJ2-2
d_gene: TRBD2
CDR3nt: TGTGCCAGCAGCACCCCCGGGACTAGCAATGACGGGGAGCTGTTTTTT
CDR3aa: CASSTPGTSNDGELFF

abundance: .
v_gene: TRBV27
j_gene: TRBJ2-1
d_gene: TRBD1
CDR3nt: TGTGCCAGCAGTAGGGGGCTCAACTACAATGAGCAGTTCTTC
CDR3aa: CASSRGLNYNEQFF

abundance: once
v_gene: TRBV28
j_gene: TRBJ2-3
d_gene: .
CDR3nt: TGTGCCAGCACCCCCGGAGGGGCGGGCACAGATACGCAGTATTTT
CDR3aa: CASTPGGAGTDTQYF

abundance: .
v_gene: TRBV7-8
j_gene: TRBJ2-7
d_gene: .
CDR3nt: TGTGCCAGCAGCGCGTGGACTAGGGGGGGTTTAGAGCAGTACTTC
CDR3aa: CASSAWTRGGLEQYF

abundance: once
v_gene: TRBV7-9
j_gene: TRBJ2-7
d_gene: TRBD1
CDR3nt: TGTGCCAGCCGGGGACAGTCCTCCTACGAGCAGTACTTC
CDR3aa: CASRGQSSYEQYF

abundance: .
v_gene: TRBV13
j_gene: TRBJ2-7
d_gene: .
CDR3nt: TGTGCCAGCAGCTTTGGGCTATCACCCTACGAGCAGTACTTC
CDR3aa: CASSFGLSPYEQYF

abundance: .
v_gene: TRBV27
j_gene: TRBJ1-3
d_gene: .
CDR3nt: TGTGCCAGCAGTTCTCTGACCGGGTTGTTTGGAAACACCATATATTTT
CDR3aa: CASSSLTGLFGNTIYF

abundance: .
v_gene: TRBV28
j_gene: TRBJ2-3
d_gene: TRBD2
CDR3nt: TGTGCCAGCAGGCTAGCGGGAGCTTTCTTAGCAGATACGCAGTATTTT
CDR3aa: CASRLAGAFLADTQYF

abundance: .
v_gene: TRBV28
j_gene: TRBJ2-7
d_gene: .
CDR3nt: TGTGCCAGCAGTTTATCGGGCAGGGGGGCCTACGAGCAGTACTTC
CDR3aa: CASSLSGRGAYEQYF

abundance: large
v_gene: TRBV28
j_gene: TRBJ1-2
d_gene: .
CDR3nt: TGTGCCAGCAGTTTCTACGACTATGGCTACACCTTC
CDR3aa: CASSFYDYGYTF

abundance: .
v_gene: TRBV5-1
j_gene: TRBJ1-1
d_gene: .
CDR3nt: TGCGCCAGCAGCTTGGAGGCCGGGGGAGGCACTGAAGCTTTCTTT
CDR3aa: CASSLEAGGGTEAFF

abundance: few
v_gene: TRBV19
j_gene: TRBJ2-7
d_gene: TRBD1
CDR3nt: TGTGCCAGTAGTATACGGACAGGGTACGAGCAGTACTTC
CDR3aa: CASSIRTGYEQYF

abundance: .
v_gene: TRBV6-5
j_gene: TRBJ2-7
d_gene: TRBD2
CDR3nt: TGTGCCAGCAGTTACCGAGCGGGAGGGATATACGAGCAGTACTTC
CDR3aa: CASSYRAGGIYEQYF

abundance: .
v_gene: TRBV28
j_gene: TRBJ2-7
d_gene: .
CDR3nt: TGTGCCAGCAGTTTAAGTGACAGGTTGCACGAGCAGTACTTC
CDR3aa: CASSLSDRLHEQYF

abundance: .
v_gene: TRBV5-1
j_gene: TRBJ2-1
d_gene: .
CDR3nt: TGCGCCAGCAGGGACCCCGGGACATCCCGGCCGAATGAGCAGTTCTTC
CDR3aa: CASRDPGTSRPNEQFF

abundance: once
v_gene: TRBV28
j_gene: TRBJ1-2
d_gene: TRBD1
CDR3nt: TGTGCCAGCAGCCAAACAATCCTCTTATGGGACAGGGCAAACTATGGCTACACCTTC
CDR3aa: CASSQTILLWDRANYGYTF

abundance: .
v_gene: TRBV4-1
j_gene: TRBJ2-7
d_gene: .
CDR3nt: TGCGCCAGCAGCCAAGATAACGTTCCGCTAATCTACGAGCAGTACTTC
CDR3aa: CASSQDNVPLIYEQYF

abundance: .
v_gene: TRBV2
j_gene: TRBJ2-7
d_gene: .
CDR3nt: TGTGCCAGCAGTGATTGGACTCCGAGCTCCTACGAGCAGTACTTC
CDR3aa: CASSDWTPSSYEQYF

abundance: once
v_gene: TRBV6-1
j_gene: TRBJ2-7
d_gene: TRBD2
CDR3nt: TGTGCCAGCAGTGCCCACGGGACTAGCGGAGCCTACGAGCAGTACTTC
CDR3aa: CASSAHGTSGAYEQYF

abundance: .
v_gene: TRBV27
j_gene: TRBJ1-3
d_gene: .
CDR3nt: TGTGCCAGCGGGATGGGGGGGGCTGGAAACACCATATATTTT
CDR3aa: CASGMGGAGNTIYF

abundance: .
v_gene: TRBV5-8
j_gene: TRBJ1-5
d_gene: TRBD1
CDR3nt: TGTGCCAGCAGCTTGGACGGGACAGGGGCTCCGGAGCCCCAGCATTTT
CDR3aa: CASSLDGTGAPEPQHF

abundance: .
v_gene: TRBV5-5
j_gene: TRBJ1-2
d_gene: .
CDR3nt: TGTGCCAGTTGGGTGGAGGGGATAACCTATGGCTACACCTTC
CDR3aa: CASWVEGITYGYTF

abundance: few
v_gene: TRBV6-6
j_gene: TRBJ2-7
d_gene: TRBD1
CDR3nt: TGTGCCAGCAGTAACACAGGGGACCCCTACGAGCAGTACTTC
CDR3aa: CASSNTGDPYEQYF

abundance: .
v_gene: TRBV19
j_gene: TRBJ2-7
d_gene: .
CDR3nt: TGTGCCACGTCAGGGCCGATCTCCTACGAGCAGTACTTC
CDR3aa: CATSGPISYEQYF

abundance: .
v_gene: TRBV27
j_gene: TRBJ2-7
d_gene: .
CDR3nt: TGTGCCAGCAGTCTTTCTAGTGTTTACGAGCAGTACTTC
CDR3aa: CASSLSSVYEQYF

abundance: .
v_gene: TRBV2
j_gene: TRBJ2-3
d_gene: .
CDR3nt: TGTGCCAGCAGTGAGGGCAGGGAGGGCACAGATACGCAGTATTTT
CDR3aa: CASSEGREGTDTQYF

abundance: .
v_gene: TRBV11-2
j_gene: TRBJ2-7
d_gene: .
CDR3nt: TGTGCCAGCAGCGGTCTTTTACGGGAGCAGTACTTC
CDR3aa: CASSGLLREQYF

abundance: .
v_gene: TRBV6-5
j_gene: TRBJ1-5
d_gene: TRBD1
CDR3nt: TGTGCCAGCAGTCCTGGGACAGGCAATCAGCCCCAGCATTTT
CDR3aa: CASSPGTGNQPQHF

abundance: .
v_gene: TRBV19
j_gene: TRBJ1-2
d_gene: .
CDR3nt: TGTGCCAGTAGGCCTCAACCGGGAGCCAACTATGGCTACACCTTC
CDR3aa: CASRPQPGANYGYTF